These T cell receptor beta chains were read from a single sample in a study of blood T cell repertoires in COVID-19. This table comes from immunoSEQ multiplex PCR, and its TCRdb copy is limited to in-frame clones, with some not included. The sample has approximately 210,000 clones; about four fifths are singletons. Sample: peripheral blood. The receptors were sampled from a woman between 35 and 50 years old with active or convalescent COVID-19. Each CDR3 is given without its conserved first and last residue.

v_gene	j_gene	CDR3aa
TRBV5-1	TRBJ1-3	ASSSSGGSSGNTIY
TRBV9	TRBJ1-5	ASSVDVGNQPQH
TRBV18	TRBJ1-2	ASSPRLGGASYGYT
TRBV19	TRBJ2-3	ASSIDRGTDTQY
TRBV4-1	TRBJ2-1	ASSQFEQGLEYNEQF
TRBV7-2	TRBJ2-7	ASSIGTGWYEQY
TRBV7-2	TRBJ1-3	ASSLKGFGNTIY
TRBV4-1	TRBJ1-6	ASSQSGTGGSPLH
TRBV7-2	TRBJ2-5	ASSLFGTAQETQY
TRBV13	TRBJ1-1	ASSYAGSTEAF
TRBV7-7	TRBJ2-2	ASSLGSENTGELF
TRBV3-1/TRBV3-2	TRBJ1-6	ASSPGVNSPLH
TRBV4-2	TRBJ1-1	ASSQLVSVHTEAF
TRBV23-1	TRBJ2-1	ASSQAGTDQYNEQF
TRBV11-3	TRBJ2-2	ASSFGQDITGELF
TRBV7-2	TRBJ1-2	ASTRFGQGNGYT
TRBV21-1	TRBJ2-6	ASIDRGTLSGANVLT
TRBV10-2	TRBJ1-3	ASRSQGSSGNTIY
TRBV4-1	TRBJ2-1	ASSDTRRGLPYNEQF
TRBV7-9	TRBJ2-1	ASSLLGQGIYEQF
TRBV24-1	TRBJ2-7	ATSDPGSQASDEQY
TRBV14	TRBJ1-2	ASSPMRNYGYT
TRBV27	TRBJ1-4	ASSMMSEKLF
TRBV7-9	TRBJ2-2	ASSLSPDTGELF
TRBV19	TRBJ2-7	ASSIFGQGREQY
TRBV29-1	TRBJ1-3	SVGTASGNTIY
TRBV7-2	TRBJ2-5	ASSPHREGGQETQY
TRBV7-9	TRBJ1-2	ASSLGDRERGGYT
TRBV7-8	TRBJ2-3	ASSLTGAGADTQY
TRBV19	TRBJ2-7	ASKVGSGTYEQY
TRBV18	TRBJ1-2	ASSPRVQDNYGYT
TRBV28	TRBJ1-3	ASSSGGNTIY
TRBV13	TRBJ2-7	ASSHRTSGRAQTFKQY
TRBV11-3	TRBJ1-5	ASSRTSNQPQH
TRBV5-1	TRBJ2-2	ASSLVAGATGELF
TRBV29-1	TRBJ2-5	SVRRGQETQY